This TCR beta chain emerged from a study of immune heterogeneity within non-small cell lung tumors. Study information: Histologically, several tumors were squamous cell carcinomas and nine to ten were non-squamous carcinomas. The remaining 1 tumor was not otherwise specified.

Study conclusions and caveats: High-frequency T-cell receptor beta clonotypes differed largely between individual patients. In tumor regions, T-cell clonality showed a moderate but significant correlation with local tumor mutational burden (R approximately 0.33). There were identical dominant CDR3 beta clonotypes recurring across tumor sites within a patient, together with site-unique high-frequency clones.

CDR3 of TCR beta was amplified by multiplex PCR that used 32 V and 13 J primers. TCRdb ran MiXCR on the multiplex PCR reads and lists one entry per CDR3 protein. Altogether over 25,000 distinct CDR3 sequences are present, 25% to 30% being singletons, with the ten largest covering around 3.9%. On this clonotype itself: Its target is not known.

Template material comprised bulk tumor genomic DNA at 550 to 650 ng per sample. Surgery yielded several widely spaced biopsies per primary tumor. Patients underwent curative surgery for non-small cell lung cancer (untreated and newly diagnosed). The V end was cut by 7 bases, the J end by 7 bases, with 19 bases between. The germline V gene encodes CDR1 LNHDA and CDR2 SQIVND (reference sequence). The CDR3 has 14 amino acids. Specimen: lung tumor tissue. The chain has TRBV19 and TRBJ1-2; no clear D gene. This receptor was taken from a man between 40 and 49 years old with non-small cell lung cancer. CDR3 residues: CASMKENWSTGYTF. CDR3 nucleotides: TGTGCCAGTATGAAAGAAAACTGGTCTACTGGCTACACCTTC.